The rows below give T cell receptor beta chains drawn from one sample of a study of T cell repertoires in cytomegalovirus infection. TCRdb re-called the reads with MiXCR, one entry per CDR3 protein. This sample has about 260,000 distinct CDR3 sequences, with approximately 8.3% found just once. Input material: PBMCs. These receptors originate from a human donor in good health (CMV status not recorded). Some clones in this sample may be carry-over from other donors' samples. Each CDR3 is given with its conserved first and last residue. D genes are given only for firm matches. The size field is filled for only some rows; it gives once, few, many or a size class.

CDR3: CASSDRTDEAFF
DNA: TGTGCCAGCAGCGACCGGACAGACGAAGCTTTCTTT
V: TRBV7-2
J: TRBJ1-1
D: .
size: .

CDR3: CSALQSYGYTF
DNA: TGCAGCGCCCTTCAATCCTATGGCTACACCTTC
V: TRBV29-1
J: TRBJ1-2
D: .
size: .

CDR3: CASSLDPNEQFF
DNA: TGTGCCAGCAGCTTAGACCCCAATGAGCAGTTCTTC
V: TRBV7-6
J: TRBJ2-1
D: .
size: few

CDR3: CASSEKLRAVDTQYF
DNA: TGTGCCAGCAGTGAAAAACTTAGGGCAGTTGATACGCAGTATTTT
V: TRBV2
J: TRBJ2-3
D: .
size: many

CDR3: CASSRDRGQGYTF
DNA: TGCGCCAGCAGCCGGGACAGGGGGCAAGGCTACACCTTC
V: TRBV10-1
J: TRBJ1-2
D: TRBD1
size: many

CDR3: CASSSTLKGHF
DNA: TGTGCCAGCAGTTCCACTTTAAAGGGGCATTTT
V: TRBV28
J: TRBJ1-5
D: .
size: many

CDR3: CSARADLRTNQPQHF
DNA: TGCAGTGCTAGAGCAGACTTGCGGACCAATCAGCCCCAGCATTTT
V: TRBV20-1
J: TRBJ1-5
D: .
size: .

CDR3: CASSLGGMVGNGLDQPQHF
DNA: TGTGCCAGCAGCTTAGGAGGTATGGTAGGGAACGGGTTGGATCAGCCCCAGCATTTT
V: TRBV7-2
J: TRBJ1-5
D: .
size: few

CDR3: CASRQGVGTEAFF
DNA: TGTGCCAGCAGGCAGGGGGTCGGCACTGAAGCTTTCTTT
V: TRBV6-5
J: TRBJ1-1
D: TRBD1
size: .

CDR3: CASSSADGGNTEAFF
DNA: TGTGCCAGCAGCTCCGCCGATGGGGGGAACACTGAAGCTTTCTTT
V: TRBV9
J: TRBJ1-1
D: .
size: .

CDR3: CASSLVSGVAKTQYF
DNA: TGTGCCAGCAGTTTAGTGTCGGGAGTAGCAAAGACCCAGTACTTC
V: TRBV12-3/TRBV12-4
J: TRBJ2-5
D: .
size: many

CDR3: CATSRGHTNFQETQYF
DNA: TGTGCCACCAGCAGAGGACACACAAACTTCCAAGAGACCCAGTACTTC
V: TRBV15
J: TRBJ2-5
D: .
size: .

CDR3: CASSTNLGLAGYEQYF
DNA: TGTGCCAGCAGTACAAACCTGGGACTAGCGGGCTACGAGCAGTACTTC
V: TRBV28
J: TRBJ2-7
D: TRBD2
size: many

CDR3: CSVEGDSYGYTF
DNA: TGCAGCGTTGAAGGGGACAGTTATGGCTACACCTTC
V: TRBV29-1
J: TRBJ1-2
D: TRBD1
size: few

CDR3: CASSPAGTSGGNEQFF
DNA: TGTGCTAGCAGTCCTGCCGGGACTAGCGGGGGCAATGAGCAGTTCTTC
V: TRBV7-7
J: TRBJ2-1
D: TRBD2
size: many

CDR3: CASSPRDSGDETQYF
DNA: TGTGCCAGCAGCCCCCGCGATTCGGGCGATGAGACCCAGTACTTC
V: TRBV4-2
J: TRBJ2-5
D: .
size: many

CDR3: CASSLAGTGVPYEQYF
DNA: TGTGCCAGCAGCTTAGCAGGGACAGGGGTCCCCTACGAGCAGTACTTC
V: TRBV7-2
J: TRBJ2-7
D: TRBD1
size: many

CDR3: CASSRQGQGGRDTQYF
DNA: TGTGCCAGCAGTCGACAAGGACAGGGGGGTAGGGATACGCAGTATTTT
V: TRBV7-2
J: TRBJ2-3
D: TRBD1
size: many

CDR3: CSGLRDNQETQYF
DNA: TGCAGTGGCCTCCGGGACAACCAAGAGACCCAGTACTTC
V: TRBV20-1
J: TRBJ2-5
D: .
size: many

CDR3: CASSQRGLAGGREYF
DNA: TGTGCCAGCAGCCAACGTGGACTAGCGGGGGGGCGAGAGTACTTC
V: TRBV7-2
J: TRBJ2-4
D: TRBD2
size: many

CDR3: CASRDGTAQLAYEQYF
DNA: TGTGCCAGCAGAGATGGGACGGCCCAATTGGCCTACGAGCAGTACTTC
V: TRBV28
J: TRBJ2-7
D: .
size: many

CDR3: CRPDRHSYEQYF
DNA: TGCAGGCCGGACCGACACTCCTACGAGCAGTACTTC
V: TRBV20-1
J: TRBJ2-7
D: .
size: many

CDR3: CASSLTGNEQYF
DNA: TGTGCCAGCAGCTTGACAGGGAACGAGCAGTACTTC
V: TRBV28
J: TRBJ2-7
D: TRBD1
size: many

CDR3: CASSLGRSENTIYF
DNA: TGTGCCAGCAGCTTAGGGCGCTCCGAAAACACCATATATTTT
V: TRBV7-2
J: TRBJ1-3
D: .
size: many

CDR3: CASSQTGNYGYTF
DNA: TGTGCCAGCAGTCAGACAGGGAACTATGGCTACACCTTC
V: TRBV12-3/TRBV12-4
J: TRBJ1-2
D: TRBD1
size: many

CDR3: CASSVGGAYVLTF
DNA: TGTGCCAGCAGCGTAGGGGGCGCCTACGTCCTGACTTTC
V: TRBV11-2
J: TRBJ2-6
D: TRBD1
size: .

CDR3: CASGDRGGNQPQHF
DNA: TGTGCCAGCGGGGACAGGGGCGGCAATCAGCCCCAGCATTTT
V: TRBV7-2
J: TRBJ1-5
D: TRBD1
size: many

CDR3: CATTRQGGDEQYF
DNA: TGTGCCACCACGAGACAGGGTGGAGACGAGCAGTACTTC
V: TRBV24-1
J: TRBJ2-7
D: TRBD1
size: .

CDR3: CASSLPGRGNTIYF
DNA: TGTGCCAGCAGCTTGCCGGGGCGAGGAAACACCATATATTTT
V: TRBV5-6
J: TRBJ1-3
D: .
size: .

CDR3: CASSVPGLAGREQYF
DNA: TGTGCCAGTAGTGTACCGGGACTAGCGGGTAGGGAGCAGTACTTC
V: TRBV19
J: TRBJ2-7
D: TRBD2
size: few

CDR3: CASSLALGGLEKLFF
DNA: TGTGCCAGCAGCTTAGCGCTCGGGGGGCTCGAAAAACTGTTTTTT
V: TRBV7-6
J: TRBJ1-4
D: .
size: few

CDR3: CIGGDNEQFF
DNA: TGCATTGGGGGAGACAATGAGCAGTTCTTC
V: TRBV29-1
J: TRBJ2-1
D: .
size: once

CDR3: CASSSGTGGNQPQHF
DNA: TGTGCCAGCAGCTCTGGGACAGGGGGGAATCAGCCCCAGCATTTT
V: TRBV12-3/TRBV12-4
J: TRBJ1-5
D: TRBD1
size: many

CDR3: CASTAGQLYQPQHF
DNA: TGTGCCAGCACCGCGGGACAGCTATATCAGCCCCAGCATTTT
V: TRBV28
J: TRBJ1-5
D: TRBD1
size: many

CDR3: CASSLTAGGWDGYTF
DNA: TGTGCCAGCAGCTTAACGGCAGGGGGGTGGGATGGCTACACCTTC
V: TRBV7-3
J: TRBJ1-2
D: TRBD1
size: many

CDR3: CSAREASTDTQYF
DNA: TGCAGTGCTAGAGAGGCCAGCACAGATACGCAGTATTTT
V: TRBV20-1
J: TRBJ2-3
D: .
size: .

CDR3: CASSLSNRDTEAFF
DNA: TGTGCCAGCAGCCTATCTAATCGGGACACTGAAGCTTTCTTT
V: TRBV7-2
J: TRBJ1-1
D: .
size: many